This T cell receptor beta chain was retrieved from a study of early T cells in non-severe SARS-CoV-2 infection. Overall study: It was bulk RNA from unsorted whole blood that was sequenced, and the chains were unpaired. Findings and limits, study-wide: Reliance on VDJdb matching favored anti-spike CD8 responses; private and CD4 specificities were missed.

Germline-derived CDR1 and CDR2 are MNHEY and SMNVEV (reference sequence). The CDR3 is 13 residues long. V shed 7 bases and J shed 4 bases, with 13 bases lying between them. Individually, cDNA molecules had unique molecular identifiers attached to them. TCRdb re-called the 5' RACE reads with MiXCR, one entry per CDR3 protein. The repertoire holds 40,000 to 45,000 distinct CDR3 sequences, over 9% seen once, with roughly 15% in the top ten. This clonotype was detected many times. Its antigen is currently unknown. Material for sequencing was whole blood. This TCR was sampled from an adult who was a healthcare worker with PCR-confirmed SARS-CoV-2 infection or an uninfected control (not recorded which). This chain joins TRBV27 and TRBJ1-2, with D possibly being TRBD1 (6 bases). The CDR3 reads CASMAGASYGYTF. For the CDR3, the DNA is TGTGCCAGCATGGCAGGGGCGAGCTATGGCTACACCTTC.